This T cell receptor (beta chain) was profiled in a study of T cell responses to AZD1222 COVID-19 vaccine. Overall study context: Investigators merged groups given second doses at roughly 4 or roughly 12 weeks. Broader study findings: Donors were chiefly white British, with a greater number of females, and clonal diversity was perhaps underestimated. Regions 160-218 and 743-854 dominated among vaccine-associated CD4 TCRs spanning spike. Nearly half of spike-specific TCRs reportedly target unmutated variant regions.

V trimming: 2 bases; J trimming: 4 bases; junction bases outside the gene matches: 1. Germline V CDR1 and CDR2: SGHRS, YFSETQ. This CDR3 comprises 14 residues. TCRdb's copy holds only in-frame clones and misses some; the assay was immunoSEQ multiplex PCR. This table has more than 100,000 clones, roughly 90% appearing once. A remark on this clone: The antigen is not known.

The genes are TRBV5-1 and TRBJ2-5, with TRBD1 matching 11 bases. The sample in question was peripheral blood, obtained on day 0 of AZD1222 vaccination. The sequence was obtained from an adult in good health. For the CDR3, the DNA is TGCGCCAGCAGCTTTGGACAGGGGGCAGAGACCCAGTACTTC. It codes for CASSFGQGAETQYF. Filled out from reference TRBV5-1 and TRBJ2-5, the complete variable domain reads KAGVTQTPRYLIKTRGQQVTLSCSPISGHRSVSWYQQTPGQGLQFLFEYFSETQRNKGNFPGRFSGRQFSNSRSEMNVSTLELGDSALYLCASSFGQGAETQYFGPGTRLLVL.